A selection of T cell receptor beta chains follows, all from one sample in a study of blood T cell repertoires in COVID-19. Assay used: immunoSEQ multiplex PCR; TCRdb lists only in-frame clones, some missing. The sample lists 150,000 to 200,000 clones; about 90% were seen once. Sequences were obtained from PBMCs or T cells enriched from blood (not recorded which). The receptors were sampled from a woman aged 18-30 years who had recovered from COVID-19. Both conserved end residues are part of each CDR3. D genes are given only for firm matches. The size field is filled for only some rows; it gives once, few, many or a size class.

CDR3aa: CASSEIGGKLFF; CDR3nt: TGTGCCAGCAGTGAAATAGGGGGAAAACTGTTTTTT; v_gene: TRBV6-1; len: 12; abundance: NA; d_gene: NA; j_gene: TRBJ1-4
CDR3aa: CASRTRDVGGQPQHF; CDR3nt: TGTGCCAGCAGAACCCGGGACGTCGGGGGTCAGCCCCAGCATTTT; v_gene: TRBV28; len: 15; abundance: NA; d_gene: NA; j_gene: TRBJ1-5
CDR3aa: CAISESPGGHGYTF; CDR3nt: TGTGCCATCAGTGAGTCTCCAGGGGGTCATGGCTACACCTTC; v_gene: TRBV10-3; len: 14; abundance: NA; d_gene: TRBD1; j_gene: TRBJ1-2
CDR3aa: CASSLAPSTSGGSYEQYF; CDR3nt: TGTGCCAGCAGCTTAGCGCCCTCGACTAGCGGGGGGTCCTACGAGCAGTACTTC; v_gene: TRBV7-6; len: 18; abundance: NA; d_gene: TRBD2; j_gene: TRBJ2-7
CDR3aa: CATSDSRESTYEQYF; CDR3nt: TGTGCCACCAGTGATTCCCGGGAGTCAACCTACGAGCAGTACTTC; v_gene: TRBV24-1; len: 15; abundance: NA; d_gene: NA; j_gene: TRBJ2-7
CDR3aa: CASSSQGWSTEAFF; CDR3nt: TGTGCCAGCAGCTCGCAGGGCTGGAGCACTGAAGCTTTCTTT; v_gene: TRBV27; len: 14; abundance: once; d_gene: NA; j_gene: TRBJ1-1
CDR3aa: CASSQDIGRGTVNTEAFF; CDR3nt: TGTGCCAGCAGCCAAGATATTGGAAGGGGGACGGTGAACACTGAAGCTTTCTTT; v_gene: TRBV14; len: 18; abundance: few; d_gene: NA; j_gene: TRBJ1-1
CDR3aa: CASSNTGNTEAFF; CDR3nt: TGTGCCAGCAGCAACACAGGGAACACTGAAGCTTTCTTT; v_gene: TRBV9; len: 13; abundance: NA; d_gene: NA; j_gene: TRBJ1-1
CDR3aa: CASSLGTSGRAFSYEQYF; CDR3nt: TGTGCCAGCAGTTTAGGGACTAGCGGGAGGGCCTTCTCCTACGAGCAGTACTTC; v_gene: TRBV28; len: 18; abundance: NA; d_gene: TRBD2; j_gene: TRBJ2-7
CDR3aa: CASFRGLAAANTGELFF; CDR3nt: TGTGCCTCCTTTCGAGGACTAGCGGCCGCGAACACCGGGGAGCTGTTTTTT; v_gene: TRBV9; len: 17; abundance: NA; d_gene: TRBD2; j_gene: TRBJ2-2
CDR3aa: CASSSAGQIEAFF; CDR3nt: TGTGCCAGCAGTTCCGCAGGACAGATTGAAGCTTTCTTT; v_gene: TRBV28; len: 13; abundance: NA; d_gene: NA; j_gene: TRBJ1-1
CDR3aa: CSVARGATGELFF; CDR3nt: TGCAGCGTGGCCCGGGGGGCCACCGGGGAGCTGTTTTTT; v_gene: TRBV29-1; len: 13; abundance: NA; d_gene: NA; j_gene: TRBJ2-2
CDR3aa: CASKTGDDNTEAFF; CDR3nt: TGTGCCAGCAAGACAGGAGATGATAACACTGAAGCTTTCTTT; v_gene: TRBV28; len: 14; abundance: once; d_gene: NA; j_gene: TRBJ1-1
CDR3aa: CASSPQGQGTYEQYF; CDR3nt: TGTGCCAGCAGCCCACAAGGACAGGGGACGTACGAGCAGTACTTC; v_gene: TRBV7-9; len: 15; abundance: NA; d_gene: TRBD1; j_gene: TRBJ2-7
CDR3aa: CASSYERGETQYF; CDR3nt: TGTGCCAGCAGTTATGAGCGGGGAGAGACCCAGTACTTC; v_gene: TRBV6-5; len: 13; abundance: NA; d_gene: TRBD2; j_gene: TRBJ2-5
CDR3aa: CSVEPLGQAGYTF; CDR3nt: TGCAGCGTTGAACCCCTTGGGCAGGCGGGCTACACCTTC; v_gene: TRBV29-1; len: 13; abundance: few; d_gene: NA; j_gene: TRBJ1-2